This entry concerns a single TCR beta chain. It has no known antigen specificity. No base qualities exist here, and no much larger clone lies one base off it. This specimen belongs to a study of a mutant IDH1 vaccine in newly diagnosed glioma (dated by TCRdb to 2020 to 2023). Background for the entire study: Eight vaccinations were administered to patients in weeks 1, 3, 5, 7, 11, 15, 19 and 23, corresponding to visits V03 through V10. Prior to enrollment, patients had been given standard therapy consisting of radiotherapy alone, temozolomide alone, or radiochemotherapy with temozolomide, with the combination given to most patients. Longitudinal TCRB deep sequencing was performed for some 25 treated patients wherever samples were available for exploratory analyses. Peripheral blood samples were drawn at six visits, namely V03 (baseline), V05, V07, V10, V12 and V13. The 30 to 40 treated patients were approximately 62% male and around 40% female, with a mean age of around 40 years. Vaccination was initiated 4-6 weeks after radiotherapy alone, or concurrently with temozolomide cycles in the chemotherapy-containing groups. What the study reported, not specific to this receptor: No apparent relationship was observed between pseudoprogression and alterations in the top peripheral T cell clonotypes detected by TCRB sequencing. Immune responses induced by the vaccine were seen in over 90% of patients across multiple MHC alleles. It was noted by the authors that analyses of patient blood samples could not be reproduced owing to sample limitations. PBMC samples for TCRB deep sequencing were selected based on availability.

There are 16 amino acids in the CDR3, from cysteine to phenylalanine inclusive. The only DNA kept is the CDR3, 48 bases in frame from the first base. CDR1 and CDR2, looked up from the germline V gene, are SGHRS and YFSETQ. The germline V end is reduced by 3 bases and the J end by 2 bases; junction bases left unmatched: 5. Library preparation used the immunoSEQ multiplex PCR assay. The hsTCRB Kit was used according to the manufacturer's protocol to amplify rearranged TCR beta chain sequences. TCRB libraries were sequenced on an Illumina MiSeq. Per the source publication's procedure: Demultiplexing, trimming and gene mapping were performed with the kit vendor's proprietary platform. TCRdb re-hosts the immuneACCESS table, in-frame sequences only. Its copies lack some clones; in the studies checked, an unresolved V gene accounts for under half of them, and the cause for the rest is not known. V, J and clone size are those of that table, while D and trimming were read from the DNA. The sample contains tens of thousands of clones, approximately 83% of them found a single time. The top ten clonotypes cover 1.7% of the sample.

Read against the paper, the sample's time point label means: week 5, during vaccination. Each vaccine dose, consisting of 300 ug of a 20-mer mutant IDH1 peptide in Montanide, was administered subcutaneously with topical imiquimod. All donors had newly diagnosed IDH1-mutant astrocytomas of WHO grade 3 or 4 that showed loss of nuclear ATRX. The samples were drawn from NOA16, a multicentre, single-arm, open-label phase I trial in Germany that tested a mutant IDH1 peptide vaccine in humans for the first time. Genomic DNA for TCRB sequencing was extracted from EDTA blood using the DNeasy Blood and Tissue Kit.

Material: PBMCs, obtained from a glioma patient whose treatment included an IDH1 peptide vaccine. The receptor chain draws on TRBV5-1 and TRBJ2-6; the junction holds 7 bases that match TRBD2. The TCR sequence derives from a middle-aged man with glioma. The DNA sequence is as follows: TGCGCCAGCAGCTCCCTCGCGGGAGCTGGGGCCAACGTCCTGACTTTC. Its amino acids are CASSSLAGAGANVLTF.